This TCR beta chain was documented in a study of regulatory T cells in long-lasting Graves disease. Study in general: Freshly diagnosed Graves' patients had used antithyroid drugs for under 3 months. Study outcomes and limitations: Preferential use of TRBV28, TRBJ1-2 and TRBJ2-5 was seen in persistent disease.

Sample time point: newly diagnosed GD, antithyroid drugs for less than 3 months. RNA extracted from PBMCs served as the sequencing template. Diagnosis followed American Thyroid Association guidelines for Graves' disease. Xi'an, China, was home to the endocrinology department that provided patients. This clonotype has a count of ten or more. As yet, its antigen is unknown. Both iRepertoire HTBI primers and Arm-PCR of CDR3 regions were used to build the TCR beta libraries. TCRdb reprocessed the multiplex PCR reads with MiXCR, giving one entry per CDR3 protein. The sample contains 300,000 to 400,000 distinct CDR3 sequences, roughly a sixth of which appear only once. The CDR3 length is 11 residues. CDR1 GTSNPN and CDR2 SVGIG come from the germline V gene (reference sequence). V lost 1 base to trimming and J lost 7 bases, with 4 bases between them.

This chain links TRBV30 with TRBJ1-4, with D unresolved. The TCR originated in a female donor with Graves disease. The sample in question was peripheral blood mononuclear cells (PBMCs), obtained at new diagnosis, from a patient treated with antithyroid drugs. CDR3 bases: TGTGCCTGGAGTGAGGGTGAAAAACTGTTTTTT. Translation: CAWSEGEKLFF.